This T cell receptor (beta chain) was retrieved from a study of Graves' ophthalmopathy and Graves' hyperthyroidism. Study-level points and caveats: The majority of expanded thyroid clonotypes above 0.001 frequency also occurred in blood.

TCR beta CDR3 amplification used RNA transcripts. A first-round RT-PCR used HTBI primers, followed by a second-round multiplex PCR. In TCRdb, the multiplex PCR reads were re-called with MiXCR into one record per CDR3 protein. This sample has over a million distinct CDR3 sequences, with about 36% found just once. CDR1 SNHLY and CDR2 FYNNEI come from the germline V gene. The CDR3 consists of 14 residues. V dropped 8 bases and J dropped 6; count of bases not matched to a gene: 9. This clonotype was recorded at least ten times. What it recognizes is unknown. This receptor was identified in an adult man with Graves' hyperthyroidism. This chain connects TRBV2 to TRBJ1-5; 8 positions match TRBD1. Specimen: peripheral blood or thyroid tissue (not recorded which). In nucleotides, the CDR3 is TGTGCCAGCCATGACAGGGGCGGGAGTCAGCCCCAGCATTTT. Its protein is CASHDRGGSQPQHF.